These 3 T cell receptor beta chains share one sample of origin, sequenced in a study of spatial heterogeneity in lung cancer. Via MiXCR, TCRdb re-called the 5' RACE reads, giving one row per CDR3 protein. The data contain under 75,000 distinct CDR3 sequences, around 8.4% of them singletons. Stated time point: sample taken at primary tumor resection. Whole RNA, which was extracted from tumor, nontumor lung tissue or frozen PBMC, was sequenced without any cell sorting. This sample comprised PBMCs, obtained at surgery. These receptors were collected from a female donor with early-stage non-small cell lung cancer.

Concerning this clonotype itself: Possible read error: a much larger clone is one base away. The V gene is TRBV5-1, the J gene TRBJ1-5; the D gene is possibly TRBD1 (5 bases). Germline CDR1 reads SGHRS; CDR2 reads YFSETQ. This CDR3 is built from 13 residues. CDR3 in DNA: TGCGCCAGCGGCTTGGGGGGAGATCAGCCCCAGCATTTT. This encodes CASGLGGDQPQHF.

This chain uses TRBV4-1 with TRBJ2-5, with 8 bases matching TRBD2. Per germline, CDR1 MGHRA and CDR2 YSYEKL. This CDR3 has 18 residues. V gave up 2 bases and J gave up 1 base; unmatched junction bases: 12. The CDR3 DNA follows: TGCGCCAGCAGCCAATTCCCTCCCCGGGGGGGGATCCAAGAGACCCAGTACTTC. This gives the protein CASSQFPPRGGIQETQYF.

This sequence joins TRBV7-7 and TRBJ2-3; D is undetermined. This CDR3 has 14 residues. The germline gives CDR1 SSHAT, CDR2 FNYEAQ (reference sequence). The germline V and J ends were trimmed by 3 bases and 0 bases, with 7 bases remaining between them. The CDR3 DNA sequence: TGTGCCAGCAGCTTCCCGGTGAGCACAGATACGCAGTATTTT. Protein product: CASSFPVSTDTQYF.